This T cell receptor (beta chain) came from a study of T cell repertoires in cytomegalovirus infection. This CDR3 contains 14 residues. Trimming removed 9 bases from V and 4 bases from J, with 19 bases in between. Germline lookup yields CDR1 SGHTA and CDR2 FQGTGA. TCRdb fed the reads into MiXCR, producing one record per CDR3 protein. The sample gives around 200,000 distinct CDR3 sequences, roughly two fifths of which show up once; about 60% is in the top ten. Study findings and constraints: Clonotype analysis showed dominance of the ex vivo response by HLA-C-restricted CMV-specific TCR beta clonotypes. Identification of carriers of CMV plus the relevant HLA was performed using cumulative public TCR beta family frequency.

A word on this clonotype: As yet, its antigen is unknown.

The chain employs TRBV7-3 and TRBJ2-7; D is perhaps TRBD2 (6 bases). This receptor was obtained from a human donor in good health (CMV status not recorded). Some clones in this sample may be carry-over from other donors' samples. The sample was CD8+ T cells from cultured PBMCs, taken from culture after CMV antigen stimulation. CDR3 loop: CARPPGTGVYEQYF. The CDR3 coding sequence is TGTGCCAGACCGCCAGGGACTGGCGTTTACGAGCAGTACTTC.